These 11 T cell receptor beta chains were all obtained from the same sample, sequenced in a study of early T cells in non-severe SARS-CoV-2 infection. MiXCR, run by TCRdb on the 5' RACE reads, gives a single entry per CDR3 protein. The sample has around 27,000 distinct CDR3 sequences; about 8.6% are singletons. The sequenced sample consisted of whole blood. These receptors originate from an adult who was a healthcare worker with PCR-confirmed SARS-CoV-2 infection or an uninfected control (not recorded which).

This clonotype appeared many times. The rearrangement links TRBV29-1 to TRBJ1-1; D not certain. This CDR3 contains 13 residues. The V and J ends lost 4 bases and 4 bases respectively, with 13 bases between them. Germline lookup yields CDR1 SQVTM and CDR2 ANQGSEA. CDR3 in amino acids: CSVAVLGSTEAFF. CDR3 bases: TGCAGCGTTGCTGTTCTGGGGAGCACTGAAGCTTTCTTT.

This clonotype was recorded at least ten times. In nucleotides, the CDR3 is TGTGCCAGCAGCCGAACGACAGGGGGCGAGGATTATGGCTACACCTTC. This codes for CASSRTTGGEDYGYTF. The rearrangement uses TRBV7-2 and TRBJ1-2, with TRBD1 matching 10 bases. CDR3 length: 16 amino acids. V lost 5 bases, J lost 5 bases, and 11 bases stayed unmatched. Germline V gene lookup returns CDR1 SGHTA and CDR2 FQGNSA.

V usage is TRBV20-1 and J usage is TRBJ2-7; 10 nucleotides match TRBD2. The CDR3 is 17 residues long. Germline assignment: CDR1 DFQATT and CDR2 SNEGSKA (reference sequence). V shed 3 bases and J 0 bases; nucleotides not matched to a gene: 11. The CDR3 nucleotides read TGCAGTGCTAGTACCTCTAGCGGGGGCACAAGCTCCTACGAGCAGTACTTC. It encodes CSASTSSGGTSSYEQYF.

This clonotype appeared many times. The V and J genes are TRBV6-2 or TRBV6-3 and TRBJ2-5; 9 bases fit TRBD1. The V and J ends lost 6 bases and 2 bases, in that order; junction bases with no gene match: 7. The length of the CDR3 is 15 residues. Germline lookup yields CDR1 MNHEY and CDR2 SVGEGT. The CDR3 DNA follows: TGTGCCAGCAGAAGCGGGACAGGGCAGCAAGAGACCCAGTACTTC. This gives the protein CASRSGTGQQETQYF.

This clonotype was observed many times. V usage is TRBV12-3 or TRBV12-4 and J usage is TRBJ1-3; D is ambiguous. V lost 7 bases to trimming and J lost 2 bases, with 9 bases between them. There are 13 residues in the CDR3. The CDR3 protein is CASTANAGNTIYF. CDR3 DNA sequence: TGTGCCAGCACCGCTAACGCTGGAAACACCATATATTTT.

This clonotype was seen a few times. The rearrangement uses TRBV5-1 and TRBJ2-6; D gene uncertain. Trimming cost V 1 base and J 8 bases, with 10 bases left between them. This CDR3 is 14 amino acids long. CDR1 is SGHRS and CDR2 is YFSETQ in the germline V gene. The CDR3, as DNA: TGCGCCAGCAGCTTGTCCCCAGGCACCAACGTCCTGACTTTC. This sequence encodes CASSLSPGTNVLTF.

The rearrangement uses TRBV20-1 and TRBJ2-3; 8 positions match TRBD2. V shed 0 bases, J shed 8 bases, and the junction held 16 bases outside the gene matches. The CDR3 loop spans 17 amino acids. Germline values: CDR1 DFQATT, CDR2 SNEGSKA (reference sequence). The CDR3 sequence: CSARDAGRAGATSTQYF. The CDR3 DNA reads TGCAGTGCTAGAGATGCCGGCCGAGCGGGGGCAACGAGTACGCAGTATTTT.

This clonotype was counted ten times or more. In nucleotides, the CDR3 is TGCGCCAGCAGCTTGGTACCCCAACAAGAGACCCAGTACTTC. Protein: CASSLVPQQETQYF. The chain joins TRBV5-1 to TRBJ2-5; D is unclear. Trimming took off 0 bases at V and 2 bases at J, with 8 bases between the two ends. The CDR3 is 14 amino acids. CDR1 is SGHRS and CDR2 is YFSETQ in the germline V gene.

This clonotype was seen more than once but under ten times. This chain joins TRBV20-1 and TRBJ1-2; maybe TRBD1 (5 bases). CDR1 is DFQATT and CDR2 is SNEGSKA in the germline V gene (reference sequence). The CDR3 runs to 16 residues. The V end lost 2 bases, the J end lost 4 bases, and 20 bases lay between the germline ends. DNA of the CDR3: TGCAGTGCTAGACGGGACGCTGTCCCTGCCCCCTATGGCTACACCTTC. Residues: CSARRDAVPAPYGYTF.

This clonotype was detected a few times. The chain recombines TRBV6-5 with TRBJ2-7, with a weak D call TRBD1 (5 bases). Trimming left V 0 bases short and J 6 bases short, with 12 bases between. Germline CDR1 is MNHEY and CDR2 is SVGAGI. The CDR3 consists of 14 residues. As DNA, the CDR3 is TGTGCCAGCAGTTACTCGGGGCCAATCTTCGAGCAGTACTTC. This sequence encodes CASSYSGPIFEQYF.

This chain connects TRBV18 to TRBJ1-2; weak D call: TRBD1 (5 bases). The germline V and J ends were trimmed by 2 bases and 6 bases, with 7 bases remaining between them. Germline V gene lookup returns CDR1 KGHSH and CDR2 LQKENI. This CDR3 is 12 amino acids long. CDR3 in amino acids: CASSPGGDGYTF. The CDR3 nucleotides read TGTGCCAGCTCACCAGGAGGGGATGGCTACACCTTC.